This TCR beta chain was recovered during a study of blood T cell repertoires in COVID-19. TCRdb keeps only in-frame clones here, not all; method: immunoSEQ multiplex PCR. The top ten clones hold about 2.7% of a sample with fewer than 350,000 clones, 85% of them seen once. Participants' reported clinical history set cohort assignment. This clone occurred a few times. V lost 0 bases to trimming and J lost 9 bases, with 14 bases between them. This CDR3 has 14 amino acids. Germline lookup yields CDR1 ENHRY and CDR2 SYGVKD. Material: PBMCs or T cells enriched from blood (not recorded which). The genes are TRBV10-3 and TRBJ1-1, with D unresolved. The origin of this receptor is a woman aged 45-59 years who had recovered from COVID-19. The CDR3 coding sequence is TGTGCCATCAGTGAGTCAAGGGAGAGGGAGAAAGCTTTCTTT. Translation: CAISESREREKAFF.